One sample yielded the 30 T cell receptor beta chains listed below, sequenced in a study of blood T cell repertoires in COVID-19 (dated by TCRdb to 2020 to 2021). Libraries were built with the immunoSEQ multiplex PCR assay. TCRdb retrieved this table from immuneACCESS and kept in-frame rearrangements only. Not all clones are present; in checked studies, unresolved V genes account for under half, and no reason is known for the remainder. Within this sample are about 530,000 clones, with about 88% of them counted one time only. Of the sample, around 7.8% falls within the top ten clones. Material: peripheral blood. These receptors were obtained from a woman aged 45 to 65 with COVID-19, enrolled during active disease.

This clone appeared once. V gene TRBV4-1 combines with J gene TRBJ2-7; D unclear. V was pared by 2 bases and J by 5 bases, with 13 bases between. This CDR3 has 14 amino acids. The V gene's germline CDR1 is MGHRA and CDR2 YSYEKL. The CDR3 reads CASSQLRKSHEQYF. CDR3 DNA sequence: TGCGCCAGCAGCCAATTACGTAAGAGCCACGAGCAGTACTTC.

This clone was seen a handful of times. This sequence joins TRBV7-9 and TRBJ2-7, with D possibly TRBD2 on 6 matching bases. Germline V lookup: CDR1 SEHNR, CDR2 FQNEAQ (reference sequence). The ends were cut back, 1 base at V and 5 bases at J, with 6 bases in the middle. The CDR3 is made up of 12 amino acids. CDR3: CASSLGGDEQYF. The CDR3 DNA follows: TGTGCCAGCAGCTTAGGCGGGGACGAGCAGTACTTC.

This sequence joins TRBV6-5 and TRBJ2-1; TRBD2 matches 14 bases. The CDR3 is 15 residues long. V lost 5 bases to trimming and J lost 6 bases; unmatched junction nucleotides: 3. The germline CDR1 and CDR2 sequences are MNHEY and SVGAGI. The CDR3 nucleotides are TGTGCCAGCAGTCAGACTAGCGGGGGGGTCAATGAGCAGTTCTTC. Its protein is CASSQTSGGVNEQFF.

The genes are TRBV4-1 and TRBJ1-4; D remains ambiguous. In germline, CDR1 is MGHRA, CDR2 YSYEKL. V was pared by 4 bases and J by 0 bases, with 9 bases between. This CDR3 contains 15 residues. The CDR3 DNA reads as TGCGCCAGCAGCCTTCCGGGGACAACTAATGAAAAACTGTTTTTT. Its translation: CASSLPGTTNEKLFF.

The chain is built from TRBV6-6 and TRBJ1-5; 8 bases line up with TRBD1. V shed 7 bases, J shed 0 bases, and the junction held 5 bases outside the gene matches. The CDR3 has 15 amino acids. Germline CDR1 is MNHNY and CDR2 is SVGAGI (reference sequence). The CDR3 region has the DNA TGTGCCAGCATCGACAGGGGTGATAGCAATCAGCCCCAGCATTTT. Translated: CASIDRGDSNQPQHF.

This clone was seen at least ten times. CDR3 protein: CASSLGDRVHGELFF. In nucleotides, the CDR3 is TGTGCCAGCAGCTTGGGGGACAGGGTTCACGGGGAGCTGTTTTTT. This chain connects TRBV5-4 to TRBJ2-2; 9 bases agree with TRBD1. Trimming cost V 0 bases and J 7 bases; bases outside gene matches: 4. The CDR3 consists of 15 residues. The germline V gene encodes CDR1 SGHNT and CDR2 YYREEE (reference sequence).

This clone was seen a few times. J is TRBJ1-1 and V is TRBV6-5; tentative D call: TRBD1 (5 bases). The CDR3 consists of 14 residues. The germline gives CDR1 MNHEY, CDR2 SVGAGI. V was pared by 5 bases and J by 2 bases, with 12 bases between. The CDR3 DNA follows: TGTGCCAGCAGTATCCGACAGTTAAACACTGAAGCTTTCTTT. It yields the protein CASSIRQLNTEAFF.

The J gene is TRBJ2-5, the V gene TRBV6-5; TRBD1 agrees at 8 bases. The germline gives CDR1 MNHEY, CDR2 SVGAGI. The CDR3 is 15 residues long. Trimming took 6 bases from V and 4 from J; bases not matched to a gene: 10. CDR3 sequence (DNA): TGTGCCAGCAGCCGCCAGGGGGCCTCGGGAGAGACCCAGTACTTC. The encoded protein is CASSRQGASGETQYF.

The chain recombines TRBV30 with TRBJ1-2, with D possibly matching TRBD1 (5 bases). In germline, CDR1 is GTSNPN, CDR2 SVGIG (reference sequence). The CDR3 spans 14 residues. Trimming cost V 4 bases and J 4 bases, with 16 bases left between them. The CDR3 nucleotides read TGTGCCTGGAACAGTATAGGGGTTTCCTATGGCTACACCTTC. This codes for CAWNSIGVSYGYTF.

The chain is built from TRBV2 and TRBJ1-2; D remains unclear. V lost 5 bases, J lost 8 bases, and 12 bases lay in between. This CDR3 has 12 residues. Germline V gene data show CDR1 as SNHLY and CDR2 as FYNNEI. The CDR3 sequence: CASSPRVEGYTF. For the CDR3, the DNA is TGTGCCAGCAGTCCCCGGGTGGAAGGCTACACCTTC.

The chain joins TRBV6-5 to TRBJ2-3, with D possibly matching TRBD1 (6 bases). With 6 bases removed from V and 3 bases from J, the gap between germline ends came to 16 bases. The CDR3 spans 15 residues. The germline V gene encodes CDR1 MNHEY and CDR2 SVGAGI. The CDR3 DNA follows: TGTGCCAGCAGATTAAACAGGGTAGGGACAGATACGCAGTATTTT. The encoded protein is CASRLNRVGTDTQYF.

V is TRBV11-2 and J is TRBJ1-1; TRBD1 agrees at 8 bases. Per the germline V gene, CDR1 is SGHAT and CDR2 is FQNNGV. The V segment lost 4 bases and the J segment 4 bases; nucleotides outside the gene matches: 5. The CDR3 sequence is 14 residues long. The CDR3: CASSSRGPGTEAFF. CDR3 bases: TGTGCCAGCAGCTCCAGGGGGCCAGGCACTGAAGCTTTCTTT.

The chain has TRBV2 and TRBJ2-1; possible D gene TRBD2, 6 bases. V was shortened by 6 bases and J by 15 bases, with 18 bases between the two germline ends. CDR1 and CDR2 (germline): SNHLY, FYNNEI. The CDR3 covers 12 residues. The CDR3 loop reads CASSFEPGDGFF. The DNA of the CDR3 is TGTGCCAGCAGCTTTGAACCGGGAGACGGGTTCTTC.

This sequence joins TRBV20-1 and TRBJ2-3; D is unresolved. Between the trimmed V and J ends, which lost 3 bases and 2 bases, there was a span of 15 bases. This CDR3 is built from 15 residues. Germline-derived CDR1 and CDR2 are DFQATT and SNEGSKA (reference sequence). The CDR3: CSASGGSPSTDTQYF. The CDR3 nucleotides read TGCAGTGCTAGTGGCGGCAGCCCATCCACAGATACGCAGTATTTT.

This clone was picked up a small number of times. The same CDR3 is also encoded by other DNA sequences in this sample. This rearrangement joins TRBV30 to TRBJ1-1; 7 bases are shared with TRBD1. Germline trimming cut 1 base from V and 4 bases from J; bases unmatched to any gene: 0. CDR1 and CDR2 (germline): GTSNPN, SVGIG (reference sequence). This CDR3 has 12 residues. The CDR3 reads CAWSAGGTEAFF. Here the CDR3 DNA reads TGTGCCTGGAGTGCAGGGGGCACTGAAGCTTTCTTT.

The chain carries TRBV19 and TRBJ1-1; possibly TRBD1 for D (6 bases). The length of the CDR3 is 16 residues. The V and J ends lost 3 bases and 1 base respectively, with 15 bases between them. Per the germline V gene, CDR1 is LNHDA and CDR2 is SQIVND (reference sequence). The CDR3, as DNA: TGTGCCAGTAGTATCCAGGGGTTTGCAGGGAACACTGAAGCTTTCTTT. Translated, it gives CASSIQGFAGNTEAFF.

The chain has TRBV30 and TRBJ1-3, with D possibly being TRBD1 (6 bases). Germline values: CDR1 GTSNPN, CDR2 SVGIG (reference sequence). Trimming shortened V by 3 bases and J by 3 bases, and 12 bases separated the two germline ends. The CDR3 has 14 amino acids. The CDR3 DNA is TGTGCCTGGAGCGCCACAGGGCGTGGAAACACCATATATTTT. Translated, it gives CAWSATGRGNTIYF.

The rearrangement uses TRBV11-1 and TRBJ2-5; 8 bases line up with TRBD2. CDR3 size: 16 residues. Trimming at V came to 5 bases and at J to 1 base, leaving 9 bases not matched to a gene. Germline V gene sequence: CDR1 SGHAT, CDR2 FQDESV (reference sequence). The CDR3 coding sequence is TGTGCCAGCAGCGCCCTCGATCGGGGGGGCCAAGAGACCCAGTACTTC. Encoded protein: CASSALDRGGQETQYF.

This clone was detected once. The chain employs TRBV9 and TRBJ2-7; 7 positions agree with TRBD2. Trimming at V came to 4 bases and at J to 3 bases, leaving 4 bases not matched to a gene. The CDR3 contains 13 residues. CDR1 and CDR2 (germline): SGDLS, YYNGEE. CDR3 sequence (DNA): TGTGCCAGCAGCCCTCCGGGGGGCTACGAGCAGTACTTC. It is translated as CASSPPGGYEQYF.

The chain is built from TRBV6-5 and TRBJ1-2, with TRBD1 matching 7 bases. The CDR3 covers 14 residues. Germline CDR1 MNHEY, CDR2 SVGAGI. V was clipped by 5 bases and J by 8 bases; unmatched bases: 11. The CDR3 here is CASSLSGTETGYTF. As DNA, the CDR3 is TGTGCCAGCAGTCTCTCCGGGACAGAGACCGGCTACACCTTC.

The chain links TRBV28 to TRBJ2-3, with a tentative D call TRBD1 (6 bases). The CDR3 length is 16 residues. In germline, CDR1 is MDHEN, CDR2 SYDVKM. With 5 bases removed from V and 8 bases from J, the gap between germline ends came to 23 bases. The CDR3 reads CASSTSGRGLGSTQYF. DNA for the CDR3: TGTGCCAGCAGTACCTCGGGCAGGGGATTGGGATCTACGCAGTATTTT. The full variable domain, completed using reference TRBV28 and TRBJ2-3, is DVKVTQSSRYLVKRTGEKVFLECVQDMDHENMFWYRQDPGLGLRLIYFSYDVKMKEKGDIPEGYSVSREKKERFSLILESASTNQTSMYLCASSTSGRGLGSTQYFGPGTRLTVL.

The gene calls are TRBV6-5 and TRBJ1-1; 7 bases align to TRBD1. From germline, CDR1 is MNHEY and CDR2 SVGAGI. The CDR3 is made up of 14 amino acids. The junction had 4 bases not matched to a gene; V was cut back by 4 bases and J by 2 bases. The CDR3 loop is CASSSDRVNTEAFF. Here the CDR3 DNA reads TGTGCCAGCAGTTCCGACAGGGTTAACACTGAAGCTTTCTTT.

This chain links TRBV19 with TRBJ1-2; 7 bases match TRBD1. CDR1 is LNHDA and CDR2 is SQIVND in the germline V gene (reference sequence). The V gene end was trimmed by 5 bases and the J gene end by 5 bases; junction bases not matched to a gene: 11. The CDR3 totals 15 residues. The CDR3 loop reads CASSLNRGQGYGYTF. The CDR3 nucleotides are TGTGCCAGTAGTCTCAACAGGGGCCAAGGGTATGGCTACACCTTC.

The rearrangement uses TRBV25-1 and TRBJ1-1; the D gene is possibly TRBD1 (6 bases). Germline V CDR1 and CDR2: MGHDK, SYGVNS. The CDR3 contains 15 residues. Trimming shortened V by 6 bases and J by 0 bases, and 14 bases separated the two germline ends. CDR3: CASRRGGLLNTEAFF. CDR3 DNA sequence: TGTGCCAGCAGGAGGGGGGGGCTGTTGAACACTGAAGCTTTCTTT.

This clone appeared a few times. The chain recombines TRBV27 with TRBJ2-1, with 10 bases matching TRBD2. The CDR3 runs to 17 residues. After removal of 3 bases from V and 0 bases from J, the junction contained 5 bases not matched to a gene. Looked up from germline, CDR1 is MNHEY and CDR2 is SMNVEV (reference sequence). CDR3 in amino acids: CASSFTSGASSYNEQFF. The CDR3 DNA reads TGTGCCAGCAGTTTCACTAGCGGGGCTAGCTCCTACAATGAGCAGTTCTTC.

This clone has more than one count but fewer than ten. The chain links TRBV4-2 to TRBJ2-5; 7 nucleotides match TRBD2. The germline gives CDR1 LGHNA, CDR2 YNFKEQ. CDR3 length equals 16 residues. V dropped 1 base and J dropped 4; count of bases not matched to a gene: 9. For the CDR3, the DNA is TGTGCCAGCAGCCAAGGGACTAGTCTCGAGCGAGAGACCCAGTACTTC. Translated: CASSQGTSLERETQYF.

The V call is TRBV10-3, the J call TRBJ1-1; D is ambiguous. The CDR3 is made up of 14 amino acids. V gave up 10 bases and J gave up 1 base, with 16 bases separating them. Germline V gene lookup returns CDR1 ENHRY and CDR2 SYGVKD. This chain's CDR3 is CATQHTERNTEAFF. As DNA, the CDR3 is TGTGCCACACAGCACACCGAAAGGAACACTGAAGCTTTCTTT.

This clone has a handful of counts. The chain uses TRBV6-5 and TRBJ2-3, with TRBD1 as a possible D gene (7 bases). The CDR3 length is 13 residues. V was clipped by 6 bases and J by 7 bases, with 14 bases between them. Germline CDR1 MNHEY, CDR2 SVGAGI. The CDR3 reads CASSRGTANTQYF. The CDR3 bases are TGTGCCAGCAGCCGGGGGACAGCTAATACGCAGTATTTT.

V and J are TRBV27 and TRBJ2-1; no clear D gene. CDR1 and CDR2 from the germline V gene are MNHEY and SMNVEV (reference sequence). V gave up 7 bases and J gave up 0 bases, with 10 bases separating them. This CDR3 is built from 14 residues. CDR3: CASNPMSSYNEQFF. CDR3 sequence (DNA): TGTGCCAGCAATCCGATGAGCTCCTACAATGAGCAGTTCTTC.

This chain connects TRBV5-6 to TRBJ2-3; weak D call: TRBD2 (6 bases). This CDR3 comprises 15 residues. Trimming cost V 0 bases and J 5 bases, with 13 bases left between them. Germline CDR1 SGHDT, CDR2 YYEEEE. The CDR3 is CASSLDGGDGDTQYF. The CDR3 DNA sequence: TGTGCCAGCAGCTTGGATGGCGGGGATGGAGATACGCAGTATTTT. The whole variable domain, filled in from reference TRBV5-6 and TRBJ2-3, reads DAGVTQSPTHLIKTRGQQVTLRCSPKSGHDTVSWYQQALGQGPQFIFQYYEEEERQRGNFPDRFSGHQFPNYSSELNVNALLLGDSALYLCASSLDGGDGDTQYFGPGTRLTVL.